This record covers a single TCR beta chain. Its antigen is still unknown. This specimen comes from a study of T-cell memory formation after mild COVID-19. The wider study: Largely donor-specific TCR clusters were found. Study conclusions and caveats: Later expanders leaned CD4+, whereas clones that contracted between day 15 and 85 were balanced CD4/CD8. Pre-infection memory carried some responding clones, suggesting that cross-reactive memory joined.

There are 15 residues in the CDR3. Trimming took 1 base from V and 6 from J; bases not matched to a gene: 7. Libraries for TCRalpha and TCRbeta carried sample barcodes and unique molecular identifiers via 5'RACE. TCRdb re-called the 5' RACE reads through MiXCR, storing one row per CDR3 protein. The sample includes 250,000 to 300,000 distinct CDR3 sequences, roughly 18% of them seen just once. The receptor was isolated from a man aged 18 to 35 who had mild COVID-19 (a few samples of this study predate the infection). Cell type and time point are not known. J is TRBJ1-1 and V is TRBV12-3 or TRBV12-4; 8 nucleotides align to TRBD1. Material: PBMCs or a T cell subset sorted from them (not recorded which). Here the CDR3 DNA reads TGTGCCAGCAGTTTAGGTCAGGGGGCGAGCGCTGAAGCTTTCTTT. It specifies CASSLGQGASAEAFF.